Below are 8 T cell receptor beta chains sequenced from a single sample in a study of T cells in Graves' hyperthyroidism and ophthalmopathy. Amplification of TCR beta CDR3 regions was performed using RNA transcripts as template. A first-round RT-PCR of the TCR CDR3 used the HTBI primer set. Each CDR3 protein gets one entry after TCRdb re-called the multiplex PCR reads with MiXCR. The sample carries around 400,000 distinct CDR3 sequences, 15% to 18% recorded once. The sequenced sample was blood. All receptors come from a woman aged 18-29 years with Graves' hyperthyroidism that later progressed to Graves' ophthalmopathy.

This clonotype was counted ten times or more. V usage is TRBV20-1 and J usage is TRBJ2-1; 8 bases are a match to TRBD2. The germline gives CDR1 DFQATT, CDR2 SNEGSKA (reference sequence). This CDR3 has 16 residues. After removal of 3 bases from V and 2 bases from J, the junction contained 9 bases not matched to a gene. In DNA form, the CDR3 reads TGCAGTGCTAGTAGTCTTAGCGGGATCACCTACAATGAGCAGTTCTTC. It yields the protein CSASSLSGITYNEQFF.

V is TRBV6-1 and J is TRBJ2-7, with D unresolved. Germline values: CDR1 MNHNS, CDR2 SASEGT. CDR3 length: 13 residues. V lost 7 bases to trimming and J lost 4 bases, with 14 bases between them. CDR3 DNA sequence: TGTGCCAGCACTGGACGCGGTGGGTACGAGCAGTACTTC. Encoded protein: CASTGRGGYEQYF.

The chain links TRBV14 to TRBJ2-4; D is unclear. The CDR3 totals 14 residues. V lost 2 bases, J lost 4 bases, and 9 bases lay in between. Per the germline V gene, CDR1 is SGHDN and CDR2 is FVKESK. The CDR3 DNA reads as TGTGCCAGCAGCCAATATGGCCAGAAAAACATTCAGTACTTC. Translation gives CASSQYGQKNIQYF. Filled out from reference TRBV14 and TRBJ2-4, the complete variable domain reads EAGVTQFPSHSVIEKGQTVTLRCDPISGHDNLYWYRRVMGKEIKFLLHFVKESKQDESGMPNNRFLAERTGGTYSTLKVQPAELEDSGVYFCASSQYGQKNIQYFGAGTRLSVL.

This chain links TRBV30 with TRBJ2-1; 8 bases map to TRBD1. This CDR3 is built from 16 residues. CDR1 and CDR2 (germline): GTSNPN, SVGIG (reference sequence). J was trimmed by 8 bases and V by 3 bases; bases with no gene match: 15. CDR3: CAWSANTGGRFDEQFF. CDR3 sequence (DNA): TGTGCCTGGAGCGCAAATACAGGGGGGCGCTTTGATGAGCAGTTCTTC.

This clonotype showed up many times. V is TRBV3-1 and J is TRBJ2-5; D possibly corresponds to TRBD2 (5 bases). Germline-derived CDR1 and CDR2 are LGHDT and YNNKEL (reference sequence). Deletions cut 1 base from V and 2 bases from J, with 11 bases between. The CDR3 is 15 amino acids. The chain's CDR3 is CASSQATGEQETQYF. The CDR3 DNA is TGTGCCAGCAGCCAAGCAACCGGGGAACAAGAGACCCAGTACTTC.

The V gene is TRBV15, the J gene TRBJ2-6; D possibly corresponds to TRBD1 (5 bases). Germline CDR1 and CDR2: LNHNV and YYDKDF (reference sequence). Between the trimmed V and J ends, which lost 1 base and 2 bases, there was a span of 9 bases. The CDR3 length is 16 residues. The CDR3 loop reads CATSRVGAPGANVLTF. CDR3 DNA: TGTGCCACCAGCAGAGTTGGGGCACCTGGGGCCAACGTCCTGACTTTC.

This clonotype has only a few counts. The CDR3 nucleotides read TGCAGCGTTGTTTCCGGTGGTACCGGGGAGCTGTTTTTT. The encoded protein is CSVVSGGTGELFF. The rearrangement links TRBV29-1 to TRBJ2-2; D remains ambiguous. This CDR3 contains 13 residues. Germline CDR1 reads SQVTM; CDR2 reads ANQGSEA. The V gene lost 4 bases and the J gene lost 5 bases, with 11 bases spanning the gap.

This clonotype was detected ten times or more. The CDR3 coding sequence is TGTGCCAGCTCACCTCCCTCCAGCTACAATGAGCAGTTCTTC. It specifies CASSPPSSYNEQFF. This chain joins TRBV18 and TRBJ2-1; the D is unclear. This CDR3 comprises 14 residues. Trimming shortened V by 3 bases and J by 3 bases, and 9 bases separated the two germline ends. Germline V gene data show CDR1 as KGHSH and CDR2 as LQKENI.